This TCR beta chain was obtained from a study of cytomegalovirus exposure and HLA in healthy donors. Trimming took 3 bases from V and 1 from J, leaving 6 bases between them. The CDR3 contains 13 residues. The germline CDR1 and CDR2 sequences are KGHSH and LQKENI. Researchers ran the PCR with 60 Vbeta and 13 Jbeta primers. Sequencing used immunoSEQ multiplex PCR; TCRdb keeps in-frame clones, though not all of them. The sample includes about 210,000 clones, about 75% of them seen just once. This clone occurred once. Other DNA sequences within the sample encode an identical CDR3. This rearrangement joins TRBV18 to TRBJ1-1, with D possibly being TRBD1 (5 bases). Sequencing was performed on PBMCs. This clonotype was obtained from a male donor in good health and CMV-seronegative. CDR3 sequence: CASSPTANTEAFF. The CDR3 nucleotides read TGTGCCAGCTCACCGACAGCGAACACTGAAGCTTTCTTT.